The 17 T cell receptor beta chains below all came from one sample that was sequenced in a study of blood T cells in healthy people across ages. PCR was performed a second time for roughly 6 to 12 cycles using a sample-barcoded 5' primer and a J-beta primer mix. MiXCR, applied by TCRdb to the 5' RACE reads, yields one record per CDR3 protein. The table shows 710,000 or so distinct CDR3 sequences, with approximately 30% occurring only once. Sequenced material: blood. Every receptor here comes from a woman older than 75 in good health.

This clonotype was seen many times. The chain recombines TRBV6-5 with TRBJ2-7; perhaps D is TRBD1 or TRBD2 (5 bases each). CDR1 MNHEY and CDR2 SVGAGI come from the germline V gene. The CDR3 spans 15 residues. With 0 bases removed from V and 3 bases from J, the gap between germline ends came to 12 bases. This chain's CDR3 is CASSYSNHGGYEQYF. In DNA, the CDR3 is TGTGCCAGCAGTTACTCAAACCATGGGGGCTACGAGCAGTACTTC.

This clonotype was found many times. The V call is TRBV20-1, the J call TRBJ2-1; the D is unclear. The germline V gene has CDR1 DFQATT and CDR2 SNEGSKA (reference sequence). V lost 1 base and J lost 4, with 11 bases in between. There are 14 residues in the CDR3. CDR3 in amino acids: CSARAFSGYNEQFF. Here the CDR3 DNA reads TGCAGTGCTAGAGCTTTTTCAGGATACAATGAGCAGTTCTTC.

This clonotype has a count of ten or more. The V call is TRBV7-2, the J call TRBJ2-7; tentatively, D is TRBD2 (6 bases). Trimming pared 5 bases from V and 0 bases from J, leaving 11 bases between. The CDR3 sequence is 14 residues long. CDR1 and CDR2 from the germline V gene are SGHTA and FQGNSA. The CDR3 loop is CASSPRGNSYEQYF. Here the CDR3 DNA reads TGTGCCAGCAGCCCCCGGGGGAACTCCTACGAGCAGTACTTC.

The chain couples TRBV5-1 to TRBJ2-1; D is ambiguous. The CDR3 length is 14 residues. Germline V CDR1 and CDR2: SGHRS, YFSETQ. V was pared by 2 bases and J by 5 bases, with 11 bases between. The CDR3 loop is CASSFPGSHNEQFF. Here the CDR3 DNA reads TGCGCCAGCAGCTTTCCCGGCTCTCACAATGAGCAGTTCTTC. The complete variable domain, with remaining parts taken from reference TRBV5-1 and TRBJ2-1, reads KAGVTQTPRYLIKTRGQQVTLSCSPISGHRSVSWYQQTPGQGLQFLFEYFSETQRNKGNFPGRFSGRQFSNSRSEMNVSTLELGDSALYLCASSFPGSHNEQFFGPGTRLTVL.

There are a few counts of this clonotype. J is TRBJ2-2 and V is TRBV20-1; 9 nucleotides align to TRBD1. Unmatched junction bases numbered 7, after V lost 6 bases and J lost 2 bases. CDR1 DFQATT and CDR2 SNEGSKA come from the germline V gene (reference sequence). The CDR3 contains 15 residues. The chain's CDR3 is CSADRGELNTGELFF. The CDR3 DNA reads TGCAGTGCGGACAGGGGAGAACTTAACACCGGGGAGCTGTTTTTT.

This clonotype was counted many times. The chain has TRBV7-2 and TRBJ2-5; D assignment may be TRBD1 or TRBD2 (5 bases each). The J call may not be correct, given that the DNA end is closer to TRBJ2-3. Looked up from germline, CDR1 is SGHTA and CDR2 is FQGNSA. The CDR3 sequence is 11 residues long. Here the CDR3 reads CASSRRETQYF. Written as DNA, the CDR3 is TGTGCCAGCAGCCGCAGGGAGACGCAGTATTTT.

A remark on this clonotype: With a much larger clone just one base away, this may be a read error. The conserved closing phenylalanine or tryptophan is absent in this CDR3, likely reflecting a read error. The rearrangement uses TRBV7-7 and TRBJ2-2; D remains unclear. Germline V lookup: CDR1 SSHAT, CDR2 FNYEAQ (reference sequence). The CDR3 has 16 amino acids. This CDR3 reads CASSRARATTTGELFL. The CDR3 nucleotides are TGTGCTAGCAGCCGGGCCCGCGCCACCACCACCGGGGAGCTGTTTTTG.

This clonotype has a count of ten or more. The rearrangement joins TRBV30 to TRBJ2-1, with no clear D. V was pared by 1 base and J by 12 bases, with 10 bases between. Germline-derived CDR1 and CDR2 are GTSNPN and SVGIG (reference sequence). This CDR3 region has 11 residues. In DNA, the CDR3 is TGTGCCTGGAGTGGGGTACCCCGGCAGTTCTTC. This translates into CAWSGVPRQFF.

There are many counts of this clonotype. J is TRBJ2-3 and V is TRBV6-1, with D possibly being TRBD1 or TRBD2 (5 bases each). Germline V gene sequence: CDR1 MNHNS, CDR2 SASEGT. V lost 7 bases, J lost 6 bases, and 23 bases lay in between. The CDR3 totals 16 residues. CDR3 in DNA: TGTGCCAGCACCCTCGGGGCCCGGGTAACTGGGGATACGCAGTATTTT. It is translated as CASTLGARVTGDTQYF.

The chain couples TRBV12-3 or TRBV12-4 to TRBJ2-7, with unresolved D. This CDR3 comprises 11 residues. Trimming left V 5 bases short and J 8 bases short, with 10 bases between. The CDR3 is CASSLNLQQYF. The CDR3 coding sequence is TGTGCCAGCAGTCTCAATCTCCAGCAGTACTTC.

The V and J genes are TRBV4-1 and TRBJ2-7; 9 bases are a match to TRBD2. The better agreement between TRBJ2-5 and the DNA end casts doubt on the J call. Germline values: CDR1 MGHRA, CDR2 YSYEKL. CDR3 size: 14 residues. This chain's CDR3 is CASSRPGLAETQYF. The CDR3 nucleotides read TGCGCCAGCAGCCGGCCGGGACTAGCAGAGACCCAGTACTTC.

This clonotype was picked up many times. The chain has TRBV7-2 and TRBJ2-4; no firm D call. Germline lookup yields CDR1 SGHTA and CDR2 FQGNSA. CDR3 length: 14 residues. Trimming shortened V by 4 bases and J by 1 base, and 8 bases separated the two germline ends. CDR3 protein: CASSSTVAKNIQYF. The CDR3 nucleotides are TGTGCCAGCAGCTCGACTGTGGCCAAAAACATTCAGTACTTC.

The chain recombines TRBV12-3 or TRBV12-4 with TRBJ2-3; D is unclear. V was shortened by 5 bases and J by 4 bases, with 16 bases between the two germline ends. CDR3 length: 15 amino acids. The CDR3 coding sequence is TGTGCCAGCAGTCAGGACGGAACACAAGCAGATACGCAGTATTTT. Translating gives CASSQDGTQADTQYF.

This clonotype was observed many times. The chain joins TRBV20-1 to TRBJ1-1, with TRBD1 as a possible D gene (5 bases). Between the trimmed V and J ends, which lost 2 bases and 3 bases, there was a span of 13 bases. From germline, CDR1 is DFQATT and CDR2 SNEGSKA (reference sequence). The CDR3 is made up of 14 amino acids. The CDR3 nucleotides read TGCAGTGCTAGAATCCCTGGGACGGACACTGAAGCTTTCTTT. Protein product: CSARIPGTDTEAFF.

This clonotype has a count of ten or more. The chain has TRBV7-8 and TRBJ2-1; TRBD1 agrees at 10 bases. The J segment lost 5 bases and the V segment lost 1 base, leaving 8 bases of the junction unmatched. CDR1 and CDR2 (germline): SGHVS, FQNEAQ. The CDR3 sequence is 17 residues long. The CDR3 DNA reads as TGTGCCAGCAGCTTAGACGACAGGGGGCACGTGGACAATGAGCAGTTCTTC. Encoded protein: CASSLDDRGHVDNEQFF.

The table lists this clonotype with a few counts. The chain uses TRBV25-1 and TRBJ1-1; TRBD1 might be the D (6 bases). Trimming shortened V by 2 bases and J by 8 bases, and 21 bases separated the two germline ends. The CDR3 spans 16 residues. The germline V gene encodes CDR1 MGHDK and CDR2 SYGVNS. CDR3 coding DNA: TGTGCCAGCAGTGAAGGTTATCTCGGGCAGGGGCGCGAAGCTTTCTTT. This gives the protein CASSEGYLGQGREAFF.

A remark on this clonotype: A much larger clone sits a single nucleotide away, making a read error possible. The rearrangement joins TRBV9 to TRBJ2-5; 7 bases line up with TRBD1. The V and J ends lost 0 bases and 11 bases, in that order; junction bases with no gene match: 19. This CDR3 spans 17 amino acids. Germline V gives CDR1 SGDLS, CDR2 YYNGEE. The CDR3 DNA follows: TGTGCCAGCAGCGTAGGGGCACAGGGGCCGGGAATTGGTGAGCAGTACTTC. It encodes CASSVGAQGPGIGEQYF.